This entry features one TCR beta chain sequence. No antigen is known for it. No qualities accompany the bases; no much larger clone lies one base away. This sample was taken from a study of blood T cell repertoires in COVID-19 (dated by TCRdb to 2018 to 2020). Some background on the complete study: Samples covering the acute and convalescent phases of COVID-19 were provided by collaborators in the United States, Italy and Spain. The repertoires were made available in a free public database intended to serve as a resource for research on the immune response to SARS-CoV-2. Where HLA class I and class II types were available, the types were taken from metadata supplied by the sample provider, not from assay-based typing. The prospective study material was composed of cDNA or gDNA derived from T cells, B-cell-depleted T cells, or PBMCs. Samples came from the ongoing ImmuneRACE study (first 160 participants) plus 1,254 subjects from 6 global collaborators. The dataset comprised deeply sampled blood TCRbeta repertoires from subjects exposed to, actively infected with, or recovered from COVID-19. The sample metadata nearly always contained a de-identified subject ID, COVID-19 status, age in years and sex.

Points the paper makes about the study in general: How much clinical and demographic metadata was included differed by source and by participant, and the metadata was provided uncurated.

Enrolling through a virtual design, the prospective study's participants ranged in age from about 18 to 100 years and lived across around 25 United States geographic areas. In the prospective study, cohorts were assigned on the basis of participant-reported clinical history obtained from a screening survey and a study questionnaire. Recovered participants in ImmuneRACE Cohort 3 were defined as having two consecutive negative NP/OP PCR tests, clearance from a healthcare professional, or resolution of symptoms. In the prospective study, whole blood, serum and a nasopharyngeal or oropharyngeal swab were collected from each participant by mobile phlebotomists. Participants in the prospective study had the option to provide additional blood draws and questionnaires over an approximately 2-month period. Before DNA extraction, blood samples from the prospective study were shipped at room temperature or frozen.

The immunoSEQ Assay, a bias-controlled multiplex PCR, was used to amplify TCRbeta CDR3 regions from genomic DNA. On the study's bioinformatics: The number of nucleated cells in each sample was estimated from the amplification of reference gene primers within the assay. Sequence reads were collapsed and filtered to measure the absolute abundance of every unique TCRbeta CDR3 rearrangement. For each sample, productive Simpson clonality was calculated as the square root of Simpson's diversity index over productive rearrangements. TCRdb provides this immuneACCESS table in a form limited to in-frame rearrangements. Some clones are lacking; in checked studies, under half of them reflect an unresolved V gene, and why the rest are absent is not known. V, J and clone size reflect that table, while D and trimming were determined from the DNA. This sample comprises 200,000 to 300,000 clones, around 89% of them detected only once. In total, the top ten clones hold roughly 4% of the sample.

The sequenced sample consisted of PBMCs or T cells enriched from blood (not recorded which). This clonotype was obtained from a woman aged 25 to 39 who had recovered from COVID-19.

The sequenced DNA: TGTGCCAGCAGCCTATTAGCGGGAGGGACCTCTGAGCAGTTCTTC. It is translated as CASSLLAGGTSEQFF. This chain joins TRBV7-9 to TRBJ2-1; 11 bases in between match TRBD2. The germline V gene (reference sequence) specifies SEHNR as CDR1 and FQNEAQ as CDR2. V is pruned by 5 bases and J by 9 bases, leaving 9 bases of the junction without a gene match. From the cysteine through the phenylalanine, the CDR3 covers 15 amino acids. Only the CDR3 DNA is retained, 45 bases long and in frame from the first base.